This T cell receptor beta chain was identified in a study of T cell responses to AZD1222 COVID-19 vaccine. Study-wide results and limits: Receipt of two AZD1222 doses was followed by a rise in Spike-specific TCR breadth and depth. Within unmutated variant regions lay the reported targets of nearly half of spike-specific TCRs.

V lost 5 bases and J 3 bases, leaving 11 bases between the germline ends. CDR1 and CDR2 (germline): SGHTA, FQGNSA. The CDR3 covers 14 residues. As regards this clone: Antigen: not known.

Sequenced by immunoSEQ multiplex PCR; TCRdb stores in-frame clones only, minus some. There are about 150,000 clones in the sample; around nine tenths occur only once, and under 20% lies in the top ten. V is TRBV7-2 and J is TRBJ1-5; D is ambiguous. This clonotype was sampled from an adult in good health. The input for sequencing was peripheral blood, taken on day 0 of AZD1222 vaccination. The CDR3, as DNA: TGTGCCAGCAGCAGGCAGGCAGACAATCAGCCCCAGCATTTT. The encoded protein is CASSRQADNQPQHF.